These 29 T cell receptor beta chains share one sample of origin, sequenced in a study of blood T cell repertoires in COVID-19. Sequenced by immunoSEQ multiplex PCR; TCRdb stores in-frame clones only, minus some. The data contain about 110,000 clones, around three quarters of them seen just once; the ten biggest clones take up about 4.5%. The sample comprised peripheral blood. The receptors were gathered from a human donor in a cohort sampled during active or convalescent COVID-19.

The chain recombines TRBV7-9 with TRBJ1-6, with TRBD1 as a possible D gene (6 bases). Trimming removed 5 bases from V and 6 bases from J, with 17 bases in between. This CDR3 has 16 amino acids. Germline CDR1 is SEHNR and CDR2 is FQNEAQ (reference sequence). This chain's CDR3 is CASSQPTGWGNSPLHF. The CDR3 region has the DNA TGTGCCAGCAGCCAACCGACAGGTTGGGGTAATTCACCCCTCCACTTT.

This clone has just a few counts. This chain links TRBV27 with TRBJ1-6; 8 nucleotides agree with TRBD1. Germline CDR1 reads MNHEY; CDR2 reads SMNVEV (reference sequence). V shed 7 bases and J 10 bases; nucleotides not matched to a gene: 6. The CDR3 is 13 amino acids. The DNA for the CDR3 is TGTGCCAGCAAACAGGGGGTATTATCACCCCTCCACTTT. This sequence encodes CASKQGVLSPLHF.

The V call is TRBV7-9, the J call TRBJ1-6; no clear D. This CDR3 region has 13 residues. With 8 bases removed from V and 7 bases from J, the gap between germline ends came to 12 bases. Germline CDR1 is SEHNR and CDR2 is FQNEAQ (reference sequence). CDR3 loop: CASSNSWNSPLHF. CDR3 coding DNA: TGTGCCAGCTCGAACAGCTGGAATTCACCCCTCCACTTT.

The chain couples TRBV30 to TRBJ1-5; D is unclear. V lost 2 bases, J lost 1 base, and 9 bases lay in between. Germline-derived CDR1 and CDR2 are GTSNPN and SVGIG (reference sequence). The CDR3 loop spans 14 amino acids. The CDR3 loop is CAWSPSRSNQPQHF. The CDR3, as DNA: TGTGCCTGGAGTCCATCTCGGAGCAATCAGCCCCAGCATTTT.

The genes are TRBV7-6 and TRBJ1-1; D is possibly TRBD1 (6 bases). The V gene lost 5 bases and the J gene lost 7 bases, with 20 bases spanning the gap. CDR3 length equals 15 residues. From germline, CDR1 is SGHVS and CDR2 FNYEAQ. The CDR3 nucleotides are TGTGCCAGCAGCCCGGGGGGGACACTAACTTTTGAAGCTTTCTTT. This gives the protein CASSPGGTLTFEAFF.

J is TRBJ1-2 and V is TRBV18, with D uncertain. Trimming shortened V by 3 bases and J by 6 bases, and 11 bases separated the two germline ends. Germline CDR1 and CDR2: KGHSH and LQKENI. The length of the CDR3 is 13 residues. CDR3 sequence: CASSPSGVNGYTF. The CDR3 DNA reads TGTGCCAGCTCACCGTCGGGTGTCAATGGCTACACCTTC.

The chain has TRBV18 and TRBJ2-7; 7 nucleotides match TRBD2. With 6 bases clipped from V and 0 bases from J, the junction kept 20 bases outside the gene matches. The CDR3 has 19 amino acids. The germline gives CDR1 KGHSH, CDR2 LQKENI. CDR3 DNA sequence: TGTGCCAGCTCCCCCTATCCTCGGGGGAGGGCTGAGAACTCCTACGAGCAGTACTTC. Protein sequence: CASSPYPRGRAENSYEQYF. The whole variable domain, remainder taken from reference TRBV18 and TRBJ2-7, is NAGVMQNPRHLVRRRGQEARLRCSPMKGHSHVYWYRQLPEEGLKFMVYLQKENIIDESGMPKERFSAEFPKEGPSILRIQQVVRGDSAAYFCASSPYPRGRAENSYEQYFGPGTRLTVT.

This clone was counted a few times. This chain uses TRBV21-1 with TRBJ2-2; the DNA was not used to check the table's D call, TRBD1. TRBV21-1 is a pseudogene locus. CDR3 length equals 12 residues. The DNA of the CDR3 is TGTGCCAGGACAGGACGCACCGGGGAGCTGTTTTTT. This gives the protein CARTGRTGELFF.

V and J are TRBV6-5 and TRBJ1-3, with 7 bases identical to TRBD1. The CDR3 is 15 amino acids. The V and J ends lost 4 bases and 2 bases, in that order; junction bases with no gene match: 5. CDR1 MNHEY and CDR2 SVGAGI come from the germline V gene. The CDR3 DNA follows: TGTGCCAGCAGTTCCAGGGGGATGACTGGAAACACCATATATTTT. Its protein is CASSSRGMTGNTIYF.

The gene calls are TRBV5-4 and TRBJ2-3; 7 bases are a match to TRBD1. CDR3 length equals 14 residues. CDR1 and CDR2 (germline): SGHNT, YYREEE (reference sequence). V lost 5 bases and J lost 2; bases outside the gene matches: 5. CDR3 coding DNA: TGTGCCAGCAGAAGGGACAGAGACACAGATACGCAGTATTTT. Protein sequence: CASRRDRDTDTQYF.

The DNA of the CDR3 is TGTGCCAGCAGCTTCGGGGATGTGGAAGAGACCCAGTACTTC. Its translation is CASSFGDVEETQYF. The rearrangement links TRBV5-6 to TRBJ2-5; TRBD2 is a possible D gene (5 bases). V was pared by 2 bases and J by 3 bases, with 11 bases between. This CDR3 region has 14 residues. Germline V gene lookup returns CDR1 SGHDT and CDR2 YYEEEE.

V usage is TRBV7-2 and J usage is TRBJ1-5; 10 nucleotides align to TRBD1. With 1 base clipped from V and 9 bases from J, the junction kept 6 bases outside the gene matches. This CDR3 has 15 amino acids. Germline assignment: CDR1 SGHTA and CDR2 FQGNSA. CDR3 residues: CASSLEGTGVLPQHF. The CDR3 DNA reads as TGTGCCAGCAGCTTAGAGGGGACAGGGGTGCTGCCCCAGCATTTT.

V gene TRBV15 combines with J gene TRBJ2-1; 10 nucleotides agree with TRBD2. Per the germline V gene, CDR1 is LNHNV and CDR2 is YYDKDF (reference sequence). Trimming removed 3 bases from V and 3 bases from J; junction bases left unmatched: 14. The CDR3 length is 19 residues. The CDR3, as DNA: TGTGCCACCAGCAGGGCGATCTGGGTACTAGCGGGGAGCTACAATGAGCAGTTCTTC. Its translation: CATSRAIWVLAGSYNEQFF.

This clone was detected a few times. This chain links TRBV7-3 with TRBJ2-1, with D tentatively TRBD2 (5 bases). The V and J ends lost 1 base and 3 bases respectively, with 10 bases between them. The CDR3 contains 15 residues. From germline, CDR1 is SGHTA and CDR2 FQGTGA. The CDR3: CASSLNVGVYNEQFF. The DNA of the CDR3 is TGTGCCAGCAGCTTAAACGTGGGAGTCTACAATGAGCAGTTCTTC.

V and J are TRBV28 and TRBJ1-2; unclear D gene. This CDR3 is built from 14 residues. Germline CDR1 MDHEN, CDR2 SYDVKM. V was pared by 6 bases and J by 4 bases, with 15 bases between. For the CDR3, the DNA is TGTGCCAGCAGGGCCCACAGCCGAAGCTATGGCTACACCTTC. It encodes CASRAHSRSYGYTF.

Only a few counts were recorded for this clone. The chain combines TRBV18 with TRBJ2-5; D may be TRBD1 (5 bases). There are 15 residues in the CDR3. Germline V CDR1 and CDR2: KGHSH, LQKENI. V lost 3 bases and J 1 base, leaving 12 bases between the germline ends. CDR3 sequence: CASSPLWGSQETQYF. CDR3 sequence (DNA): TGTGCCAGCTCACCTCTATGGGGCAGCCAAGAGACCCAGTACTTC.

The rearrangement links TRBV29-1 to TRBJ2-3; 12 bases fit TRBD2. Trimming took 3 bases from V and 3 from J; bases not matched to a gene: 7. Germline V lookup: CDR1 SQVTM, CDR2 ANQGSEA. The CDR3 is made up of 16 amino acids. The CDR3, as DNA: TGCAGCGTTGATGGGCCACTAGCGGGAGGAACAGATACGCAGTATTTT. Translation: CSVDGPLAGGTDTQYF.

The chain carries TRBV6-2 or TRBV6-3 and TRBJ1-5; D ambiguous. This CDR3 contains 18 residues. CDR1 and CDR2 (germline): MNHEY, SVGEGT. The V end was cut by 6 bases, the J end by 0 bases, with 21 bases between. CDR3 DNA: TGTGCCAGCAGCCCTCCCGAGGGTCAAAGGTATAGCAATCAGCCCCAGCATTTT. Protein product: CASSPPEGQRYSNQPQHF.

The chain combines TRBV5-6 with TRBJ2-7, with D possibly being TRBD1 (6 bases). CDR3 size: 12 residues. In germline, CDR1 is SGHDT, CDR2 YYEEEE. Trimming took off 6 bases at V and 3 bases at J, with 10 bases between the two ends. The CDR3 nucleotides read TGTGCCAGCACCAAACAGGGCTACGAGCAGTACTTC. Its protein product is CASTKQGYEQYF.

This clone turned up a few times. The chain joins TRBV6-2 or TRBV6-3 to TRBJ1-4; 7 bases fit TRBD1. The CDR3 runs 17 residues. With 6 bases clipped from V and 0 bases from J, the junction kept 10 bases outside the gene matches. CDR1 is MNHEY, CDR2 SVGEGT, per germline. The CDR3 nucleotides read TGTGCCAGCAGCCGTCGGACAGGCTTTGCAACTAATGAAAAACTGTTTTTT. Protein product: CASSRRTGFATNEKLFF.

This chain joins TRBV11-3 and TRBJ2-7; no clear D gene. V was shortened by 0 bases and J by 6 bases, with 9 bases between the two germline ends. Germline CDR1 and CDR2: SGHNT and YENEEA. The CDR3 length is 13 residues. The chain's CDR3 is CASSLDGAGEQYF. The CDR3 bases are TGTGCCAGCAGCTTAGATGGCGCAGGCGAGCAGTACTTC.

The genes are TRBV5-1 and TRBJ2-1; 12 bases are a match to TRBD2. CDR1 SGHRS and CDR2 YFSETQ come from the germline V gene. CDR3 length equals 16 residues. Losses at the gene ends were 3 bases for V and 4 bases for J; bases not matched to a gene: 5. CDR3 DNA sequence: TGCGCCAGCAGCTGGAGACTAGCGGGGGAGTACAATGAGCAGTTCTTC. This codes for CASSWRLAGEYNEQFF.

The rearrangement joins TRBV5-6 to TRBJ2-7; D not resolved. The CDR3 runs 15 residues. The germline V gene encodes CDR1 SGHDT and CDR2 YYEEEE. V shed 1 base and J shed 0 bases, with 11 bases lying between them. In DNA form, the CDR3 reads TGTGCCAGCAGCTTGTCCAGGCTGAGCTCCTACGAGCAGTACTTC. This codes for CASSLSRLSSYEQYF.

This clone was found once. The V call is TRBV7-2, the J call TRBJ2-7; possible D gene TRBD2, 7 bases. Germline V gives CDR1 SGHTA, CDR2 FQGNSA. The CDR3 loop spans 16 amino acids. Trimming cost V 6 bases and J 1 base, with 19 bases left between them. The CDR3 spells CASSLRSGGRSYEQYF. The CDR3 bases are TGTGCCAGCAGTCTAAGGTCGGGGGGCAGGTCCTACGAGCAGTACTTC.

The CDR3 region has the DNA TGTGCCAGCAGACCTAGCGGGAACCTGGGGGAGACCCAGTACTTC. This encodes CASRPSGNLGETQYF. The chain joins TRBV7-3 to TRBJ2-5; 9 positions agree with TRBD2. This CDR3 is built from 15 residues. Germline lookup yields CDR1 SGHTA and CDR2 FQGTGA. V was pared by 6 bases and J by 5 bases, with 10 bases of the junction left unmatched.

This rearrangement joins TRBV29-1 to TRBJ1-2, with D perhaps matching TRBD1 (5 bases). Trimming pared 7 bases from V and 6 bases from J, leaving 21 bases between. The CDR3 totals 14 residues. Germline CDR1 reads SQVTM; CDR2 reads ANQGSEA. Here the CDR3 reads CSGGGGLGRDGYTF. CDR3 DNA sequence: TGCAGCGGCGGGGGTGGGCTAGGTCGTGATGGCTACACCTTC.

The chain has TRBV7-2 and TRBJ2-3; 9 nucleotides align to TRBD2. Losses at the gene ends were 11 bases for V and 3 bases for J; bases not matched to a gene: 12. Germline V CDR1 and CDR2: SGHTA, FQGNSA. This CDR3 is 15 amino acids long. The CDR3 is CAEGREGRRTDTQYF. CDR3 bases: TGTGCCGAGGGGCGGGAGGGCCGGAGGACAGATACGCAGTATTTT.

This chain joins TRBV30 and TRBJ2-3; TRBD1 might be the D (6 bases). The length of the CDR3 is 12 residues. Trimming removed 2 bases at V and 4 bases at J, with 7 bases between. The germline V gene encodes CDR1 GTSNPN and CDR2 SVGIG (reference sequence). The CDR3 spells CAWSTGSDTQYF. The CDR3 DNA follows: TGTGCCTGGAGTACAGGGTCAGATACGCAGTATTTT.

The chain combines TRBV6-6 with TRBJ1-3; no clear D gene. The CDR3 runs 16 residues. Germline assignment: CDR1 MNHNY and CDR2 SVGAGI (reference sequence). V was cut by 5 bases and J by 0 bases, with 14 bases left in between. CDR3 protein: CASSHPATTSGNTIYF. CDR3 coding DNA: TGTGCCAGCAGTCACCCCGCGACAACCTCTGGAAACACCATATATTTT.